Below, one T cell receptor beta chain is given with its context. The PCR contained 60 Vbeta and 13 Jbeta primers. TCRdb's table, derived via immunoSEQ multiplex PCR, lists solely in-frame clones and lacks some. The sample has some 130,000 clones, just under 80% seen once; the top ten hold around 1%. Germline CDR1 reads SGHTA; CDR2 reads FQGNSA. The V end was cut by 4 bases, the J end by 2 bases, with 8 bases between. This CDR3 region has 14 residues. This record comes from a study of cytomegalovirus exposure and HLA in healthy donors. This chain connects TRBV7-2 to TRBJ1-4, with D hard to call. The receptor comes from a male donor in good health and CMV-seronegative. The sequencing input was PBMCs. The CDR3 region has the DNA TGTGCCAGCAGCTCGGGTTTGACTAATGAAAAACTGTTTTTT. Translation gives CASSSGLTNEKLFF.